The present entry profiles one TCR beta chain with its context. Its target is unknown. PCR was performed using 60 Vbeta and 13 Jbeta primers. The protocol was immunoSEQ multiplex PCR, while the TCRdb copy is restricted to in-frame clones and leaves out a portion. The specimen's table records around 210,000 clones. This CDR3 contains 18 residues. These data are taken from a study of cytomegalovirus exposure and HLA in healthy donors. General study points: In vitro experiments confirmed that three CMV-associated chains were specific for CMV antigens.

This TCR was sampled from a girl between 2 and 10 years old in good health and CMV-seropositive. Input material: PBMCs. The chain recombines TRBV12-2 with TRBJ1-3; the D call of TRBD1 is as the table states it, not checked on the DNA. TRBV12-2 is marked as a pseudogene. The chain's CDR3 is CASRLDRARSHSGNTIYF. The DNA for the CDR3 is TGTGCAAGTCGCTTGGACAGGGCCCGTTCTCACTCTGGAAACACCATATATTTT.